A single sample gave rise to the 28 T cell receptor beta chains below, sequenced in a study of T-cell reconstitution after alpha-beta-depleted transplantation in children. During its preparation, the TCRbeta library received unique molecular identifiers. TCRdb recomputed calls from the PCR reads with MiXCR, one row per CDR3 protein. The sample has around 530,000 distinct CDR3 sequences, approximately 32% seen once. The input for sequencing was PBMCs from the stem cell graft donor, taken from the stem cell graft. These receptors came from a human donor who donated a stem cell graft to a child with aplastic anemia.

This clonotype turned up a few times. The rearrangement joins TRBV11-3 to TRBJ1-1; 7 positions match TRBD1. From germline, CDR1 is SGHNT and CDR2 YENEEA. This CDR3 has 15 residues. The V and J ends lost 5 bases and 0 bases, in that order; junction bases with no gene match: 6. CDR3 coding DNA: TGTGCCAGCAGCGCCGGGACAGACATGAACACTGAAGCTTTCTTT. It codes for CASSAGTDMNTEAFF.

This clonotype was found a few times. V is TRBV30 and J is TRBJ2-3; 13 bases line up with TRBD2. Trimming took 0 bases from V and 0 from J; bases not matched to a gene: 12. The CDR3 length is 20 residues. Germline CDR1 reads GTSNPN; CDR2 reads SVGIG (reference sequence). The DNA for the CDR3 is TGTGCCTGGAGTGTTGGGAGGACTAGCGGGAGATTTACTAGCACAGATACGCAGTATTTT. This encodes CAWSVGRTSGRFTSTDTQYF.

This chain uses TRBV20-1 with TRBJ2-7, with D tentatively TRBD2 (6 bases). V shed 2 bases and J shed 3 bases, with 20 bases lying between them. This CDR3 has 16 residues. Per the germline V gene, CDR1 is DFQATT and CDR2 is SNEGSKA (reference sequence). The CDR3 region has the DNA TGCAGTGCTAGAAATATCGTCGGGGGAGCTGGCTACGAGCAGTACTTC. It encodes CSARNIVGGAGYEQYF.

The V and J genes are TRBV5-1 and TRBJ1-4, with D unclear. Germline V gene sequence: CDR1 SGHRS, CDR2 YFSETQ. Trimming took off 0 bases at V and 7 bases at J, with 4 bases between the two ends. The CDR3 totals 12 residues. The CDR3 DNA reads TGCGCCAGCAGCTTGGCCGGTGAAAAACTGTTTTTT. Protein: CASSLAGEKLFF.

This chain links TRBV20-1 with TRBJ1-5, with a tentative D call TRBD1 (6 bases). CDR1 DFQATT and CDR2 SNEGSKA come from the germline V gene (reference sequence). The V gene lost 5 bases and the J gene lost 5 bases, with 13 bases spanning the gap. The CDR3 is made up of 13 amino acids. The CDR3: CSAERDTDQPQHF. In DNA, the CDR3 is TGCAGTGCTGAACGGGACACTGATCAGCCCCAGCATTTT.

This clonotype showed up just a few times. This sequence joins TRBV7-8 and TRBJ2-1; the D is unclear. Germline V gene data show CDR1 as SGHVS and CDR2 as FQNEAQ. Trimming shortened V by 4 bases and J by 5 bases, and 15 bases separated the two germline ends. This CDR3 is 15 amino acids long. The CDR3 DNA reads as TGTGCCAGCAGCTCCAAAGGAGCGACCAACAATGAGCAGTTCTTC. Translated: CASSSKGATNNEQFF.

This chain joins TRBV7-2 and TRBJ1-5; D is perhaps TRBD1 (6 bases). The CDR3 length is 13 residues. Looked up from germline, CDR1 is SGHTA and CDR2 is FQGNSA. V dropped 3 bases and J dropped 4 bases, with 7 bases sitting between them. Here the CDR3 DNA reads TGTGCCAGCAGCTTCGACAGGAATCAGCCCCAGCATTTT. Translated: CASSFDRNQPQHF. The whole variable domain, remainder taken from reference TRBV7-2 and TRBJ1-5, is GAGVSQSPSNKVTEKGKDVELRCDPISGHTALYWYRQSLGQGLEFLIYFQGNSAPDKSGLPSDRFSAERTGGSVSTLTIQRTQQEDSAVYLCASSFDRNQPQHFGDGTRLSIL.

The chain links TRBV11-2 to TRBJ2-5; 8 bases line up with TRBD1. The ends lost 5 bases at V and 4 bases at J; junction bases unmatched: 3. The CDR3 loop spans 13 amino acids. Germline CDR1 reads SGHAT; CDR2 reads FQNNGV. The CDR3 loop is CASSRGQVETQYF. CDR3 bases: TGTGCCAGCAGCCGGGGACAGGTAGAGACCCAGTACTTC.

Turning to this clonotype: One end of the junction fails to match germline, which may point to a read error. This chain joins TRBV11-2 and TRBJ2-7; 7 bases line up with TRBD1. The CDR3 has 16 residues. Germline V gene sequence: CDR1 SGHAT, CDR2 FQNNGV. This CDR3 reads CASSPKLQGLSHDQYF. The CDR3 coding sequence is TGTGCCAGCAGTCCTAAATTACAGGGGCTTTCCCACGACCAGTACTTC.

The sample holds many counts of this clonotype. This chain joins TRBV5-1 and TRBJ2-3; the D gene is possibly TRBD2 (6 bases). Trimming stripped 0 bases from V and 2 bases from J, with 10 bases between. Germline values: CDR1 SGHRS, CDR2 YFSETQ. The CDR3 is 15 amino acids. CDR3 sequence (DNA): TGCGCCAGCAGCTTGGGCGGGGCACCCACAGATACGCAGTATTTT. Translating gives CASSLGGAPTDTQYF.

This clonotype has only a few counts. The CDR3 DNA reads TGTGCCACCAGTGAATTAACAGGGGCCGGCTACACCTTC. Translation: CATSELTGAGYTF. This sequence joins TRBV24-1 and TRBJ1-2, with 7 bases lining up with TRBD1. Germline trimming cut 4 bases from V and 8 bases from J; bases unmatched to any gene: 6. The germline CDR1 and CDR2 sequences are KGHDR and SFDVKD. CDR3 length: 13 residues.

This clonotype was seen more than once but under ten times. The CDR3 sequence: CASSYPWTGDQETQYF. CDR3 DNA sequence: TGTGCCAGCAGCTATCCTTGGACAGGGGATCAAGAGACCCAGTACTTC. This chain joins TRBV5-5 and TRBJ2-5, with 9 positions matching TRBD1. In germline, CDR1 is SGHKS, CDR2 YYEKEE (reference sequence). This CDR3 comprises 16 residues. V dropped 3 bases and J dropped 2; count of bases not matched to a gene: 8.

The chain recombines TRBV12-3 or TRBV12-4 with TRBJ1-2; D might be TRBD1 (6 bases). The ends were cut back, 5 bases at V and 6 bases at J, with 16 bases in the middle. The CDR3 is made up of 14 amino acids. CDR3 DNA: TGTGCCAGCAGTCCCGATGGGGGGCGTGATGGCTACACCTTC. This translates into CASSPDGGRDGYTF.

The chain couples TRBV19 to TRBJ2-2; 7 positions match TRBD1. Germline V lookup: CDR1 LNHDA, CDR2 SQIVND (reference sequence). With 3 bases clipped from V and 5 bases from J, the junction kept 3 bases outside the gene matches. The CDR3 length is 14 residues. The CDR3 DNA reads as TGTGCCAGTAGTATGACAGGGATTACCGGGGAGCTGTTTTTT. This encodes CASSMTGITGELFF. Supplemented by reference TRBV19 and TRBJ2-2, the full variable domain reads DGGITQSPKYLFRKEGQNVTLSCEQNLNHDAMYWYRQDPGQGLRLIYYSQIVNDFQKGDIAEGYSVSREKKESFPLTVTSAQKNPTAFYLCASSMTGITGELFFGEGSRLTVL.

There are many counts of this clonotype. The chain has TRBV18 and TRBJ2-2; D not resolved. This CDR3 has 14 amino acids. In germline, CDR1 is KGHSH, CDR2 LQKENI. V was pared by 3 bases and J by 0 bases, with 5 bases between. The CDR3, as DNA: TGTGCCAGCTCACCGTCCCCGAACACCGGGGAGCTGTTTTTT. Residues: CASSPSPNTGELFF.

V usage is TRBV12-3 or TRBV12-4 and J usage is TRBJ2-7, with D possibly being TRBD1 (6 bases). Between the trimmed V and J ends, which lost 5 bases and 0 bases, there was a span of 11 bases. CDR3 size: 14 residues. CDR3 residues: CASSRTGSSYEQYV. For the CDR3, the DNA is TGTGCCAGCAGTCGTACAGGGAGCTCCTACGAGCAGTACGTC.

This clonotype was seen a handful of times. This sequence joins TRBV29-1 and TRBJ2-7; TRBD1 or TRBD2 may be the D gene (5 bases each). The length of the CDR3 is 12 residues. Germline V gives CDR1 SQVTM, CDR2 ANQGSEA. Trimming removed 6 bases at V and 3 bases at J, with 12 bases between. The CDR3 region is CSVPGRSYEQYF. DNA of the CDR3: TGCAGCGTACCGGGGCGCAGCTACGAGCAGTACTTC.

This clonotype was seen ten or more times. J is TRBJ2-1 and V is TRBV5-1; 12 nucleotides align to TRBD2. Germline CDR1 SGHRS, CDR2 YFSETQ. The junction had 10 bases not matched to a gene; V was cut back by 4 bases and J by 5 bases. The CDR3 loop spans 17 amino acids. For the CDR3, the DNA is TGCGCCAGCAGCGTGACCCCTAGCGGGAGGGGCGACAATGAGCAGTTCTTC. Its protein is CASSVTPSGRGDNEQFF.

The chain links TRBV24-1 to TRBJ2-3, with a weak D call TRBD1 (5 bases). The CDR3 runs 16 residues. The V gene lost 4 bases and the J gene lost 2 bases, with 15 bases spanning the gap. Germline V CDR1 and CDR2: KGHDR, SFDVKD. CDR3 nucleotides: TGTGCCACCAGTGACACCCTAGGGGCCTACACAGATACGCAGTATTTT. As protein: CATSDTLGAYTDTQYF.

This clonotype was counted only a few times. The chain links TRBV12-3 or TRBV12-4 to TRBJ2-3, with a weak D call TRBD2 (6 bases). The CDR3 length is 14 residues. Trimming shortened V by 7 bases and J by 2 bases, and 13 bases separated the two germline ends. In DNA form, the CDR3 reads TGTGCCAGCAAGGTAGCGGCCCACACAGATACGCAGTATTTT. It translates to CASKVAAHTDTQYF.

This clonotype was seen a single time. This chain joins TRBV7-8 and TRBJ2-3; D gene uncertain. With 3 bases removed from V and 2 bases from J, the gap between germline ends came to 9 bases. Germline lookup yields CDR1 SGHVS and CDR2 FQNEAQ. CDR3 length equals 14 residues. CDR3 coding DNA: TGTGCCAGCAGCTTCACGGCGGCCACAGATACGCAGTATTTT. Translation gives CASSFTAATDTQYF.

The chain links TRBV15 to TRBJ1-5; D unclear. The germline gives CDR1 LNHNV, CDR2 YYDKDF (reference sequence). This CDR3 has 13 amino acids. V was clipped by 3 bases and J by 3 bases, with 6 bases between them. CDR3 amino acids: CATSSKLNQPQHF. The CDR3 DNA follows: TGTGCCACCAGCAGCAAACTCAATCAGCCCCAGCATTTT. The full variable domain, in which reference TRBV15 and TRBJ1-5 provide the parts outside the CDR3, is DAMVIQNPRYQVTQFGKPVTLSCSQTLNHNVMYWYQQKSSQAPKLLFHYYDKDFNNEADTPDNFQSRRPNTSFCFLDIRSPGLGDTAMYLCATSSKLNQPQHFGDGTRLSIL.

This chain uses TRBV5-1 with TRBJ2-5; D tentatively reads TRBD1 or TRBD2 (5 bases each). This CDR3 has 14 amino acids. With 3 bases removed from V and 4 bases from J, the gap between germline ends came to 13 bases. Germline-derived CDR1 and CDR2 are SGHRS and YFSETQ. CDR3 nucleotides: TGCGCCAGCAGCTCCAGGGAGTACGGAGAGACCCAGTACTTC. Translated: CASSSREYGETQYF.

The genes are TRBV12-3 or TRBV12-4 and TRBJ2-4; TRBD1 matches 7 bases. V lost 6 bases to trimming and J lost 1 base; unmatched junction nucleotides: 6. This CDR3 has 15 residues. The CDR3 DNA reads TGTGCCAGCAGGGGCCAGACAGGGGCCAAAAACATTCAGTACTTC. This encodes CASRGQTGAKNIQYF.

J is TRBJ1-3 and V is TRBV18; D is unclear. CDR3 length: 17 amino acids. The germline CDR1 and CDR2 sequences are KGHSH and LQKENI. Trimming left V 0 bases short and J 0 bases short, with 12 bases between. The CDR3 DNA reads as TGTGCCAGCTCACCACCGGGAGGCCAAAGCTCTGGAAACACCATATATTTT. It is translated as CASSPPGGQSSGNTIYF. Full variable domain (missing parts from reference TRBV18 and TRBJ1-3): NAGVMQNPRHLVRRRGQEARLRCSPMKGHSHVYWYRQLPEEGLKFMVYLQKENIIDESGMPKERFSAEFPKEGPSILRIQQVVRGDSAAYFCASSPPGGQSSGNTIYFGEGSWLTVV.

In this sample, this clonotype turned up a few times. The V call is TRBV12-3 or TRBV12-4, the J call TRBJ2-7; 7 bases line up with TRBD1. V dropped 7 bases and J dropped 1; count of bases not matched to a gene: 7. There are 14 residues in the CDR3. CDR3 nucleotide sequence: TGTGCCAGCACCCAGGGGGTAGTATCCTACGAGCAGTACTTC. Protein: CASTQGVVSYEQYF.

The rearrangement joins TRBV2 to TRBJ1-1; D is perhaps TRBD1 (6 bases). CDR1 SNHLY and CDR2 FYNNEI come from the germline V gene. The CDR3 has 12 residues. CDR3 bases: TGTGCGACAATAGGGGGAGACACTGAAGCTTTCTTT. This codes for CATIGGDTEAFF.

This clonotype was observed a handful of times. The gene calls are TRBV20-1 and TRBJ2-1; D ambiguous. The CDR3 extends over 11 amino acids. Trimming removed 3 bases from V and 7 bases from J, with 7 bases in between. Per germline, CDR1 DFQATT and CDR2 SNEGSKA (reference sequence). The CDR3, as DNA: TGCAGTGCTAGGACATTAAATGAGCAGTTCTTC. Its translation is CSARTLNEQFF.